This T cell receptor (beta chain) was obtained from a study of blood T cell repertoires in COVID-19 (dated by TCRdb to about 2020). As for the study more broadly: Samples covering the acute and convalescent phases of COVID-19 were provided by collaborators in the United States, Italy and Spain. The prospective study material was composed of cDNA or gDNA derived from T cells, B-cell-depleted T cells, or PBMCs. The dataset comprised deeply sampled blood TCRbeta repertoires from subjects exposed to, actively infected with, or recovered from COVID-19. The repertoires were released in a freely available public database meant as a resource for research on the immune response to SARS-CoV-2. The samples were drawn from two sources: the first 160 participants of the ongoing ImmuneRACE study, and 1,254 subjects contributed by 6 global collaborators. A de-identified subject ID, COVID-19 status, age in years and sex were almost always included in the sample metadata. Where HLA class I and class II types were available, the types were taken from metadata supplied by the sample provider, not from assay-based typing. Points the paper makes about the study in general: Clinical and demographic metadata were provided uncurated, with the amount varying by source and participant.

CDR1 and CDR2, looked up from the germline V gene (reference sequence), are LNHDA and SQIVND. From its cysteine to its phenylalanine, the CDR3 spans 15 amino acids. Only CDR3 DNA remains: 45 bases, in frame from the first base. V is cut by 5 bases and J by 1 base, and the space between the germline ends is 14 bases. Collaborating institutions collected whole blood in K2EDTA tubes following their own protocols. For TCRbeta analysis, collaborators shipped samples in one of three forms: frozen whole blood, isolated PBMCs, or DNA extracted from either of those sample types. This clone showed up just once. It has no known antigen specificity. One base away there is no much larger clone; base qualities are not given. TCRbeta CDR3 regions were amplified from genomic DNA using the immunoSEQ Assay, a bias-controlled multiplex PCR. As for how the authors treated the data: The number of nucleated cells in each sample was estimated from the amplification of reference gene primers within the assay. To quantify the absolute abundance of each unique TCRbeta CDR3 rearrangement, sequence reads were collapsed and filtered. For each sample, productive Simpson clonality was calculated as the square root of Simpson's diversity index across productive rearrangements. What TCRdb holds here is the immuneACCESS table cut down to in-frame rearrangements. Part of the clones is not present; checked against another copy, under half of the missing clones reflect an unresolved V gene, and the others are unexplained. V and J calls plus clone size are reproduced from that table; the DNA served to infer D and trimming. This sample comprises some 35,000 clones, 88% of them detected only once. In total, the top ten clones hold 34% of the sample.

The TCR originated in a man in his 70s with active COVID-19. The sample comprised peripheral blood. Recombination joined TRBV19 with TRBJ1-1, with TRBD1 as a weak D call on 6 bases. The nucleotide sequence reads TGTGCCAGTAGTCCCTACCAGGGGTCGAACACTGAAGCTTTCTTT. This yields the protein CASSPYQGSNTEAFF. The CDR3, completed at both ends by the reference TRBV19 and TRBJ1-1 genes, gives the full variable domain DGGITQSPKYLFRKEGQNVTLSCEQNLNHDAMYWYRQDPGQGLRLIYYSQIVNDFQKGDIAEGYSVSREKKESFPLTVTSAQKNPTAFYLCASSPYQGSNTEAFFGQGTRLTVV.